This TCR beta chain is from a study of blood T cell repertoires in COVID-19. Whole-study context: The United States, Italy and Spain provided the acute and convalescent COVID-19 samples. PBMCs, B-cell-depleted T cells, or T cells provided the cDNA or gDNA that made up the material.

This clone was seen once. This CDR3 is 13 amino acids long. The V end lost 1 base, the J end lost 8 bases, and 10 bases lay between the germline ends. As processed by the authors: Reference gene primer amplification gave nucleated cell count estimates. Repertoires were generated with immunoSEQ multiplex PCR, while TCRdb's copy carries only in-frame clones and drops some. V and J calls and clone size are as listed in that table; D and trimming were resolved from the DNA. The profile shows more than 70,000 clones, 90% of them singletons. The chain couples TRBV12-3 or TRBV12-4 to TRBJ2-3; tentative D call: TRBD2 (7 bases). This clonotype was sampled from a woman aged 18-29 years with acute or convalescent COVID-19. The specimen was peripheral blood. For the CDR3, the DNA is TGTGCCAGCAGTTTAGACAGGGAGGGTACGCAGTATTTT. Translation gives CASSLDREGTQYF.